This T cell receptor (beta chain) emerged from a study of blood T cell repertoires in COVID-19. In the study overall: Samples taken during acute and convalescent COVID-19 were collected in the United States, Italy and Spain. PBMCs, B-cell-depleted T cells, or T cells provided the cDNA or gDNA that made up the material.

CDR1 and CDR2 from the germline V gene are MNHNS and SASEGT. Trimming pared 3 bases from V and 2 bases from J, leaving 15 bases between. This CDR3 spans 16 amino acids. This clone was detected many times. As originally analysed: Reference gene primer amplification yielded estimated nucleated cell counts. The table came from immunoSEQ multiplex PCR; TCRdb's copy has only in-frame clones and leaves some out. The DNA was the basis for D and trimming; V, J and clone size are from that table. The table lists 10,000 to 15,000 clones, around 80% of them singletons. The clonotype originates from a man older than 75 with acute or convalescent COVID-19. Material: peripheral blood. This chain connects TRBV6-1 to TRBJ2-3; D is possibly TRBD1 (5 bases). The chain's CDR3 is CASSEVSRANTDTQYF. CDR3 nucleotides: TGTGCCAGCAGTGAGGTATCCAGGGCAAACACAGATACGCAGTATTTT.